There are many counts of the clone carrying this T cell receptor (beta chain). Its antigen is currently unknown. The sample is drawn from a study of neurological immune-mediated disorders. Trimming at V came to 5 bases and at J to 3 bases, leaving 6 bases not matched to a gene. This CDR3 contains 13 residues. CDR1 is SQVTM and CDR2 is ANQGSEA in the germline V gene. In TCRdb, the 5' RACE reads were re-called with MiXCR into one record per CDR3 protein. The sample has approximately 50,000 distinct CDR3 sequences, around 3.6% seen once. Study findings and constraints: The most TCR clonal expansion was seen in HTLV-1-associated myelopathy, whereas the least was seen in multiple sclerosis, below the level in healthy controls.

The sequence was collected from a man between 25 and 39 years old with multiple sclerosis. The chain is built from TRBV29-1 and TRBJ2-7, with TRBD1 identical over 8 bases. The sequencing input was PBMCs. The CDR3: CSVNGGTGYEQYF. The CDR3 DNA reads TGCAGCGTTAACGGCGGGACAGGCTACGAGCAGTACTTC.